Following are 18 T cell receptor beta chains from one sample sequenced in a study of CD8 T cells in ankylosing spondylitis. One entry per CDR3 protein results from TCRdb running MiXCR on the 5' RACE reads. The table lists under 300,000 distinct CDR3 sequences, roughly 8.6% of them singletons, with approximately 6.3% in the top ten. The sequenced material came from blood, either unsorted or a sorted T cell fraction (not recorded which). These TCRs come from a male donor with ankylosing spondylitis or in good health (not recorded which).

The sample holds many counts of this clonotype. The V and J genes are TRBV5-1 and TRBJ2-1, with 9 bases matching TRBD2. The junction had 6 bases not matched to a gene; V was cut back by 3 bases and J by 8 bases. The CDR3 has 14 amino acids. Germline values: CDR1 SGHRS, CDR2 YFSETQ. CDR3 sequence reads: CASSSGLAGDEQFF. CDR3 bases: TGCGCCAGCAGCTCGGGACTAGCTGGCGATGAGCAGTTCTTC.

This clonotype was observed at least ten times. The rearrangement uses TRBV20-1 and TRBJ2-1; 11 nucleotides line up with TRBD2. From germline, CDR1 is DFQATT and CDR2 SNEGSKA (reference sequence). Trimming at V came to 6 bases and at J to 10 bases, leaving 14 bases not matched to a gene. The length of the CDR3 is 15 residues. CDR3 nucleotides: TGCAGTGCGCACTCTTTAGCGGGAGGGAAAAACGAGCAGTTCTTC. This translates into CSAHSLAGGKNEQFF.

Ten or more counts support this clonotype. The V call is TRBV12-3 or TRBV12-4, the J call TRBJ2-1; maybe TRBD2 (6 bases). The CDR3 is 13 residues long. The V end was cut by 5 bases, the J end by 6 bases, with 11 bases between. The CDR3: CASSPGTSNEQFF. The DNA of the CDR3 is TGTGCCAGCAGTCCTGGGACTTCCAATGAGCAGTTCTTC.

A few counts support this clonotype. The chain has TRBV19 and TRBJ1-4; 7 nucleotides align to TRBD1. Germline V gene sequence: CDR1 LNHDA, CDR2 SQIVND (reference sequence). V lost 3 bases and J lost 4; bases outside the gene matches: 2. The CDR3 contains 14 residues. The CDR3 DNA reads TGTGCCAGTAGTATCGGACAGGTTAATGAAAAACTGTTTTTT. Translating gives CASSIGQVNEKLFF.

This clonotype has at least ten counts. The chain joins TRBV7-9 to TRBJ2-7; D tentatively fits TRBD1 or TRBD2 (6 bases each). The V gene lost 5 bases and the J gene lost 2 bases, with 13 bases spanning the gap. Germline V gene lookup returns CDR1 SEHNR and CDR2 FQNEAQ (reference sequence). This CDR3 spans 14 amino acids. Here the CDR3 reads CASSRGDHTYEQYF. CDR3 nucleotide sequence: TGTGCCAGCAGCAGGGGGGACCATACCTACGAGCAGTACTTC.

The V and J genes are TRBV19 and TRBJ1-5; D gene ambiguous. The V and J ends lost 8 bases and 5 bases respectively, with 13 bases between them. The CDR3 sequence is 13 residues long. From germline, CDR1 is LNHDA and CDR2 SQIVND (reference sequence). The CDR3 DNA follows: TGTGCCAGTGCGGGCCTGGGAGATCAGCCCCAGCATTTT. It yields the protein CASAGLGDQPQHF.

As concerns this clonotype: One base away lies a much larger clone, so this may be a sequencing read error. The rearrangement links TRBV7-2 to TRBJ2-1, with D unclear. The CDR3 is made up of 15 amino acids. V shed 5 bases and J shed 3 bases, with 14 bases lying between them. Per the germline V gene, CDR1 is SGHTA and CDR2 is FQGNSA. CDR3 sequence (DNA): TGTGCCAGCAGCCCGACATGTTCTTACTACAATGAGCAGTTCTTC. Its protein product is CASSPTCSYYNEQFF.

This clonotype was counted at least ten times. The genes are TRBV10-3 and TRBJ1-2, with 7 bases that match TRBD1. This CDR3 is 13 amino acids long. The V gene end was trimmed by 5 bases and the J gene end by 6 bases; junction bases not matched to a gene: 6. Germline V CDR1 and CDR2: ENHRY, SYGVKD. The CDR3 DNA reads TGTGCCATCAGTCGGCAGGGGGTGGATGGCTACACCTTC. As protein: CAISRQGVDGYTF.

Ten or more counts support this clonotype. This chain links TRBV7-8 with TRBJ2-7, with a weak D call TRBD1 (6 bases). This CDR3 has 13 residues. The germline CDR1 and CDR2 sequences are SGHVS and FQNEAQ. Between the trimmed V and J ends, which lost 5 bases and 4 bases, there was a span of 12 bases. In nucleotides, the CDR3 is TGTGCCAGCAGCCAGGACAGATGGTACGAGCAGTACTTC. Protein sequence: CASSQDRWYEQYF.

At least ten counts were recorded for this clonotype. The chain carries TRBV7-9 and TRBJ1-1, with 7 bases matching TRBD1. Germline V CDR1 and CDR2: SEHNR, FQNEAQ (reference sequence). CDR3 length: 16 residues. J was trimmed by 0 bases and V by 5 bases; bases with no gene match: 9. The DNA of the CDR3 is TGTGCCAGCAGCCCACATTTGACAGGGATGAACACTGAAGCTTTCTTT. Protein sequence: CASSPHLTGMNTEAFF.

In this sample, this clonotype turned up many times. V gene TRBV24-1 combines with J gene TRBJ1-5; 8 positions agree with TRBD1. This CDR3 has 17 amino acids. V lost 4 bases and J lost 1; bases outside the gene matches: 8. Germline V CDR1 and CDR2: KGHDR, SFDVKD. CDR3 region: CATSDRGQGWSNQPQHF. The DNA of the CDR3 is TGTGCCACCAGTGACCGCGGACAGGGATGGAGCAATCAGCCCCAGCATTTT.

This clonotype has a count of ten or more. V gene TRBV28 combines with J gene TRBJ2-2; D is uncertain. CDR1 MDHEN and CDR2 SYDVKM come from the germline V gene. The CDR3 contains 14 residues. Trimming cost V 9 bases and J 3 bases, with 14 bases left between them. The chain's CDR3 is CASTGPFYTGELFF. The CDR3 region has the DNA TGTGCCAGTACCGGGCCCTTCTACACCGGGGAGCTGTTTTTT.

This clonotype has ten or more counts. The rearrangement uses TRBV2 and TRBJ1-1; 8 positions match TRBD1. J was trimmed by 4 bases and V by 8 bases; bases with no gene match: 9. CDR1 and CDR2 from the germline V gene are SNHLY and FYNNEI. The CDR3 is made up of 14 amino acids. The CDR3 nucleotides read TGTGCCAGCGATTACAGGGGGACAGGCACTGAAGCTTTCTTT. Protein sequence: CASDYRGTGTEAFF.

At least ten counts were recorded for this clonotype. V is TRBV27 and J is TRBJ2-2; 8 bases align to TRBD1. V lost 5 bases and J lost 7; bases outside the gene matches: 6. CDR1 and CDR2 from the germline V gene are MNHEY and SMNVEV (reference sequence). This CDR3 comprises 14 residues. The CDR3 sequence: CASSLDRAGGELFF. For the CDR3, the DNA is TGTGCCAGCAGTCTGGACAGGGCGGGCGGGGAGCTGTTTTTT.

The table lists this clonotype with many counts. This rearrangement joins TRBV5-1 to TRBJ1-1; D may be TRBD1 (5 bases). With 0 bases removed from V and 4 bases from J, the gap between germline ends came to 13 bases. CDR1 is SGHRS and CDR2 is YFSETQ in the germline V gene. The CDR3 loop spans 15 amino acids. The CDR3 sequence: CASSLAQGRGTEAFF. The CDR3 DNA sequence: TGCGCCAGCAGCTTGGCCCAGGGAAGGGGCACTGAAGCTTTCTTT.

The table lists this clonotype with many counts. V gene TRBV29-1 combines with J gene TRBJ1-2, with D possibly being TRBD1 (6 bases). CDR1 and CDR2 (germline): SQVTM, ANQGSEA. V was shortened by 6 bases and J by 4 bases, with 15 bases between the two germline ends. CDR3 length equals 13 residues. In DNA, the CDR3 is TGCAGCGTACGACTCACAGGGATCTATGGCTACACCTTC. Protein: CSVRLTGIYGYTF.

At least ten counts were recorded for this clonotype. The genes are TRBV10-3 and TRBJ2-2, with a possible D match to TRBD1 (6 bases). Germline V gives CDR1 ENHRY, CDR2 SYGVKD. Trimming took off 6 bases at V and 1 base at J, with 15 bases between the two ends. The CDR3 is made up of 16 amino acids. CDR3 region: CAIRGVGRGNTGELFF. The CDR3 DNA reads TGTGCCATCAGAGGAGTCGGCAGGGGGAACACCGGGGAGCTGTTTTTT.

This clonotype was found many times. The chain links TRBV29-1 to TRBJ2-1; D is perhaps TRBD1 (6 bases). The ends were cut back, 2 bases at V and 8 bases at J, with 22 bases in the middle. CDR1 and CDR2 from the germline V gene are SQVTM and ANQGSEA. The CDR3 extends over 16 amino acids. The CDR3 nucleotides read TGCAGCGTTGAAAGGGGGAGCGGTCTCTCTGGTTATGAGCAGTTCTTC. This encodes CSVERGSGLSGYEQFF.